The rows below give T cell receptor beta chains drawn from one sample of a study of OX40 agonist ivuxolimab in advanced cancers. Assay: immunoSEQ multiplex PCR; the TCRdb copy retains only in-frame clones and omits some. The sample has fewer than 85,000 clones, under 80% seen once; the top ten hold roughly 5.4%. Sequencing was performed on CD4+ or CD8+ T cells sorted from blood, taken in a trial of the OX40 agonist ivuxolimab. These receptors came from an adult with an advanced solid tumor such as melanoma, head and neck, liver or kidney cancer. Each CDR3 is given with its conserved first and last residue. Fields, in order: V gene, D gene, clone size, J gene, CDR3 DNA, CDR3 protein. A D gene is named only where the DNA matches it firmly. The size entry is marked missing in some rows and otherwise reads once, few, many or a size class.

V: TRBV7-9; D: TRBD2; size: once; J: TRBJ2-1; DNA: TGTGCCAGCAGCCCTAGCGGGAGAAACAATGAGCAGTTCTTC; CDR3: CASSPSGRNNEQFF
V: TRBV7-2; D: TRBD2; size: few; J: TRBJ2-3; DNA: TGTGCCAGCAGCTCCCGGACTAGCGGGACAGATACGCAGTATTTT; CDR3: CASSSRTSGTDTQYF
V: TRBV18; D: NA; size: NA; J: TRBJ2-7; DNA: TGTGCCAGCTCACCAGTCGATTTAGGCGAGCAGTACTTC; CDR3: CASSPVDLGEQYF
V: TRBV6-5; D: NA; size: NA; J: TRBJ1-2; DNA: TGTGCCAGCACCCCCCCCGGGCAGGTCTATGGCTACACCTTC; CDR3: CASTPPGQVYGYTF
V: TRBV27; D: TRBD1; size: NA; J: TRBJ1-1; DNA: TGTGCCAGCAGGGGGACAGCAGTCCCGAACACTGAAGCTTTCTTT; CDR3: CASRGTAVPNTEAFF
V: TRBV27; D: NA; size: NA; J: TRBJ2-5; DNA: TGTGCCAGCAGTTCAGGGAGGGGACAGCAAGAGACCCAGTACTTC; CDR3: CASSSGRGQQETQYF
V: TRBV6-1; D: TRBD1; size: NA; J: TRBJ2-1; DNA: TGTGCCAGCAGCCCCGGACAGGGGGCTATGAATGAGCAGTTCTTC; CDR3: CASSPGQGAMNEQFF
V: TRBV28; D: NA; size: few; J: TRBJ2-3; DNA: TGTGCCAGCGGATCCCTTTGGGGGCAAAGCACAGATACGCAGTATTTT; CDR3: CASGSLWGQSTDTQYF
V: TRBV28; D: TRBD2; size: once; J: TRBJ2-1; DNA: TGTGCCACCGAGGGGGCGGGAGGGCCCAATGAGCAGTTCTTC; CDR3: CATEGAGGPNEQFF
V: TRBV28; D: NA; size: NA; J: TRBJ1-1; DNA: TGTGCCAGCAGTTGGCCATGGGGTACACTCACTGAAGCTTTCTTT; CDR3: CASSWPWGTLTEAFF
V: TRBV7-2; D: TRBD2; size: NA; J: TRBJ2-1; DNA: TGTGCCAGCAGCTTATCGGCCGGGACTAGCGGGGGGTGGGAGCAGTTCTTC; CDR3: CASSLSAGTSGGWEQFF
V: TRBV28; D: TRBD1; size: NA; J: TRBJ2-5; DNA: TGTGCCAGCAGTTTGCGACAGGGGGGCCAGGAGACCCAGTACTTC; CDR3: CASSLRQGGQETQYF
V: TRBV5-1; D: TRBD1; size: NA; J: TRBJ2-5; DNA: TGCGCCAGCAGCTTGGGACAGGGGGCGGGAGAGACCCAGTACTTC; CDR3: CASSLGQGAGETQYF
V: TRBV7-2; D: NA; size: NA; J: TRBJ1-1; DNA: TGTGCCAGCAGCTTAGGAAGGGAGGGGATTTGGACTGAAGCTTTCTTT; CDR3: CASSLGREGIWTEAFF
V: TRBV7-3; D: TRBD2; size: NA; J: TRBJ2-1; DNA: TGTGCCAGCAGCCCCCCGGGACTAGCGGGAAACAATGAGCAGTTCTTC; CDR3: CASSPPGLAGNNEQFF
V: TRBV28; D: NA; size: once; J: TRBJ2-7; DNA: TGTGCCAGCAGTTTGCGATACGAGCAGTACTTC; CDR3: CASSLRYEQYF
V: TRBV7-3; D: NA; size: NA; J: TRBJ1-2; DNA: TGTGCCAGCAGCTCCGACAGAAGCTATGGCTACACCTTC; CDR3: CASSSDRSYGYTF
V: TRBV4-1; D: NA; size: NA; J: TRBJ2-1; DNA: TGCGCCAGCAGCCACCAGCTGGGGTCTGGACAGCCCGAGTTCTACAATGAGCAGTTCTTC; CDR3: CASSHQLGSGQPEFYNEQFF
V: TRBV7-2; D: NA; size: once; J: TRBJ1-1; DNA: TGTGCCAGCAGCTCCCCCCCCGCGTTAGCTTTCTTT; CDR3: CASSSPPALAFF
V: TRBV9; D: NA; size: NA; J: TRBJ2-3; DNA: TGTGCCAGCAGCGTTTCCCCAGGGGATACGCAGTATTTT; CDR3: CASSVSPGDTQYF
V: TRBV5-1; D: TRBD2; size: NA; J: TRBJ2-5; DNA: TGCGCCAGCAGCCCCTCGTCTAGCGGGAGCCGAGGGACCCAGTACTTC; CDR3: CASSPSSSGSRGTQYF
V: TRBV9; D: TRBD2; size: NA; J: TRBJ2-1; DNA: TGTGCCAGCAGCGTACGGCTAGCGGGAGTCGGTGAGCAGTTCTTC; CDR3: CASSVRLAGVGEQFF
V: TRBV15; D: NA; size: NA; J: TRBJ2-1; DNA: TGTGCCACCAGCAGAGATCTTCCTGCGGGGCAGTTCTTC; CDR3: CATSRDLPAGQFF
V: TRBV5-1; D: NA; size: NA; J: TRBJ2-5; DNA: TGCGCCAGCAGCTTGGCACGGGAGACCCAGTACTTC; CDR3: CASSLARETQYF
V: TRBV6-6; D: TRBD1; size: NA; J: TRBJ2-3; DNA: TGTGCCAGCAGCGGAGACCAGGGGGCGAGCACAGATACGCAGTATTTT; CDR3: CASSGDQGASTDTQYF